This TCR beta chain was captured by sequencing in a study of shared T cell receptors in the human thymus. The table came from immunoSEQ multiplex PCR; TCRdb's copy has only in-frame clones and leaves some out. The sample carries about 730,000 clones, 75% to 90% recorded once. The V end lost 3 bases, the J end lost 3 bases, and 20 bases lay between the germline ends. CDR1 and CDR2 from the germline V gene are KGHSH and LQKENI. The CDR3 sequence is 17 residues long. These data are also associated with another study on human thymus T cells. That paper notes: Thymic resections from corrective heart surgery supplied the tissue. The related literature has documented a marked overlap of thymic repertoires among unrelated individuals.

This sequence originates from a girl under three years old with a congenital heart defect. Sample: thymocytes. V usage is TRBV18 and J usage is TRBJ1-2; TRBD1 is a possible D gene (5 bases). The CDR3 nucleotides are TGTGCCAGCTCACCGGGGCCTTCGGTCCTAAAAGACTATGGCTACACCTTC. As protein: CASSPGPSVLKDYGYTF.